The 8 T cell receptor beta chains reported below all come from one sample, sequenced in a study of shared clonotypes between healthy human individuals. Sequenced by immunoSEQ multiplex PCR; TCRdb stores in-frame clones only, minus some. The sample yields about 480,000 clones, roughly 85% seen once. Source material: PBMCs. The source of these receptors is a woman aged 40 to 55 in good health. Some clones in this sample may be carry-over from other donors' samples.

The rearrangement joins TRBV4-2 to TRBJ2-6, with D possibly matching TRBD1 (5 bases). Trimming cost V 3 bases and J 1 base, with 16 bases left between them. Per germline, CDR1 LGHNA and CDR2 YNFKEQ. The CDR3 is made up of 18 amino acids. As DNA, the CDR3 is TGTGCCAGCAGCCAGGGCTACGTAAGACAGTCTGGGGCCAACGTCCTGACTTTC. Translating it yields CASSQGYVRQSGANVLTF.

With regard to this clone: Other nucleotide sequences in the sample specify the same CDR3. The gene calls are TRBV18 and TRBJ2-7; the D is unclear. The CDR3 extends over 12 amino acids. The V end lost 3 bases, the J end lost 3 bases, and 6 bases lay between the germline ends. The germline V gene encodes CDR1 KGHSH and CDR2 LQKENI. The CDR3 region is CASSPLGYEQYF. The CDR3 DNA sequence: TGTGCCAGCTCACCCCTTGGCTACGAGCAGTACTTC.

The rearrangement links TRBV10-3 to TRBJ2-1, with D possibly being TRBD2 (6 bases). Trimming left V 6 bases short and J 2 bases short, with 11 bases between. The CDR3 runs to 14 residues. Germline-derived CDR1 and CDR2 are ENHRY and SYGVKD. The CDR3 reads CAISRGSTYNEQFF. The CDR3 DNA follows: TGTGCCATCAGCCGGGGGTCCACCTACAATGAGCAGTTCTTC.

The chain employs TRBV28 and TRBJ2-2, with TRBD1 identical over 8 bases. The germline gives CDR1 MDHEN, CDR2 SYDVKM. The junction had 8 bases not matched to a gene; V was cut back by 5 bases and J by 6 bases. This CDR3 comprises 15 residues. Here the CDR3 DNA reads TGTGCCAGCAGTGCTTCGACAGGGGATCCCGGGGAGCTGTTTTTT. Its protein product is CASSASTGDPGELFF.

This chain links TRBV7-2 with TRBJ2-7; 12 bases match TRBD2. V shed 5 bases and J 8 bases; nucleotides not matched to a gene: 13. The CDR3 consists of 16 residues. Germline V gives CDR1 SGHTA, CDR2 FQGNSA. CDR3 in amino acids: CASSLPSSGRAEKQYF. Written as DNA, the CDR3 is TGTGCCAGCAGCCTCCCATCTAGCGGGAGGGCAGAGAAGCAGTACTTC.

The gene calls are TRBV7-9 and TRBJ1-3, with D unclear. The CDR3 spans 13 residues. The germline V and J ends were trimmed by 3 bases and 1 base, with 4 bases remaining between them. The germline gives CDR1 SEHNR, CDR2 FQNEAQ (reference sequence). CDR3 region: CASSFRSGNTIYF. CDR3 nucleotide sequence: TGTGCCAGCAGCTTCAGGTCTGGAAACACCATATATTTT.

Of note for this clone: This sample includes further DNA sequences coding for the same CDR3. The CDR3 region has the DNA TGCGCCAGTAGCACGGGACAGGGGAGCTACGAGCAGTACTTC. It is translated as CASSTGQGSYEQYF. The chain links TRBV5-1 to TRBJ2-7, with TRBD1 matching over 10 bases. Per germline, CDR1 SGHRS and CDR2 YFSETQ. The V gene end was trimmed by 8 bases and the J gene end by 3 bases; junction bases not matched to a gene: 8. CDR3 length: 14 residues.

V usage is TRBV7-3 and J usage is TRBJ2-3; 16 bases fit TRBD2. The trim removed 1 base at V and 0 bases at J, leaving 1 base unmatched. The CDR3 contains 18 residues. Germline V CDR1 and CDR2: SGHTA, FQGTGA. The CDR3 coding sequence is TGTGCCAGCAGCTTAAGGGGACTAGCGGGAGGGAGCACAGATACGCAGTATTTT. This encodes CASSLRGLAGGSTDTQYF.